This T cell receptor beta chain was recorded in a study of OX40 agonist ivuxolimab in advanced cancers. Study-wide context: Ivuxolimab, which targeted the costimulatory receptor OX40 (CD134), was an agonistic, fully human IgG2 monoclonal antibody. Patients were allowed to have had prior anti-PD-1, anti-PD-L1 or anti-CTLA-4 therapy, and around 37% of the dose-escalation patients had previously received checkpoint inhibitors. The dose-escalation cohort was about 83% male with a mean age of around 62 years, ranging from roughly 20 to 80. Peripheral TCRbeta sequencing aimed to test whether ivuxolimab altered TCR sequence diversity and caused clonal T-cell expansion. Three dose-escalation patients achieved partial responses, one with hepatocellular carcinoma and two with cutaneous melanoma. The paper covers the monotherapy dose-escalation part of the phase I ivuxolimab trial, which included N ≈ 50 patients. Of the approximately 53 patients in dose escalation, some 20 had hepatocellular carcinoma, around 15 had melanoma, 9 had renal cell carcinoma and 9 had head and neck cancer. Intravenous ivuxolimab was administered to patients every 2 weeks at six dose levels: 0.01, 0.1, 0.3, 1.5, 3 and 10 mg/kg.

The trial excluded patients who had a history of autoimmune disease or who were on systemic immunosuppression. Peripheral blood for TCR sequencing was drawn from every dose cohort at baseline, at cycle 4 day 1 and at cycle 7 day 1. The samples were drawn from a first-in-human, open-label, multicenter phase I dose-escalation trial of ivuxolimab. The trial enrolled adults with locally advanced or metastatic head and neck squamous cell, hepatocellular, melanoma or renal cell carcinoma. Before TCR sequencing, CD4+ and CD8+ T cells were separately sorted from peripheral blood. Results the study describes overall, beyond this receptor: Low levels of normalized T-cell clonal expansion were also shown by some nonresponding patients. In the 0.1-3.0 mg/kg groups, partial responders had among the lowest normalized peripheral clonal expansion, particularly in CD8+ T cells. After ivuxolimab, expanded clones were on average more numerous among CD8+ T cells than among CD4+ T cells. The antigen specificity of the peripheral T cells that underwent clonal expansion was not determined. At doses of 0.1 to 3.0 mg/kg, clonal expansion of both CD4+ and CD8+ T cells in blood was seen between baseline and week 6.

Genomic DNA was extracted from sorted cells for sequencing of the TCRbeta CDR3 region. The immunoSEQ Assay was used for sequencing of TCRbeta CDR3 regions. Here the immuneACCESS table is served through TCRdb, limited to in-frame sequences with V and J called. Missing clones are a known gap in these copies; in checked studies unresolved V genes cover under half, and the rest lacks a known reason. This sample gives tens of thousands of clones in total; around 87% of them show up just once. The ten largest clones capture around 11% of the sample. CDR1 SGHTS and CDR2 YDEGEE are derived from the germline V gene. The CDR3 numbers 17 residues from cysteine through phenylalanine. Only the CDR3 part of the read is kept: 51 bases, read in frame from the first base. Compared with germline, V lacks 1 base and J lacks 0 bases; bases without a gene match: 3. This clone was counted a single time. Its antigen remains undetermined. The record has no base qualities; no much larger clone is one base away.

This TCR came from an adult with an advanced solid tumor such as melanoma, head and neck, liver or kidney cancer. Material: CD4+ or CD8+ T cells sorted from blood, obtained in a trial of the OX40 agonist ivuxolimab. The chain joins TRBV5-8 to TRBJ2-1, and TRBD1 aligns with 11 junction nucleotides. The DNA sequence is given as TGTGCCAGCAGCTTGCCGGGACAGGGGGACTCCTACAATGAGCAGTTCTTC. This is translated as CASSLPGQGDSYNEQFF.